This T cell receptor (beta chain) was documented in a study of identical twins listed by TCRdb under 2016. Concerning the study at large: To test whether fetal clonotypes persist, this study deep-sequenced TCR alpha and beta repertoires from monozygotic twins, from unrelated adults of various ages, and from cord blood. To rule out contamination, replicate twin experiments were performed at different times with different library preparation protocols. The full study reports these points: Out-of-frame TCR alpha sequences shared between twins showed an excess of low generation-probability sequences compared with coincidental sharing between unrelated individuals. Fewer insertions were carried by abundant cord blood beta clonotypes, a similar but weaker trend appeared in young adult naive repertoires, and no such trend appeared in memory repertoires. Zero-insertion analyses could be partly confounded by invariant T cells such as MAIT and iNKT, although diverse VJ usage argued against such confounding for most clonotypes. Because the same donors could not be followed over many years, the conclusions relied on cross-sectional statistical analysis. In beta out-of-frame sequences, excess twin sharing was weaker, because having fewer shared sequences lowered the signal-to-noise ratio. In monozygotic twins, recombination models systematically underestimated out-of-frame TCR alpha sharing, but the models matched the sharing seen between unrelated individuals.

Trimming takes 6 bases from V and 2 bases from J, and the germline ends sit 17 bases apart. For CDR1 and CDR2, the germline V gene (reference sequence) lists SEHNR and FQNEAQ. The CDR3 holds 16 amino acids from the cysteine to the phenylalanine. The kept DNA is CDR3 alone, 48 bases in frame from the first base. Every donor in the study was a healthy Caucasian. The twin cohort consisted of three pairs of female monozygotic twins, all aged about 18 to 29 years. Positive isolation kits from Invitrogen were used to isolate CD4+ and CD8+ T cell populations. Library generation was performed with 5' RACE. The sample was run on an Illumina HiSeq 2000. A universal primer binding site was introduced by template switching, and a unique molecular identifier was present in the final cDNA, enabling accurate counting of TCR cDNA molecules. Specific primers in the conserved constant-segment region were used to synthesize first-strand cDNA for the TCR alpha and beta chains. To control for contamination, every cDNA library carried two barcodes: a SMART-Mk sample barcode plus Illumina barcodes. Two successive PCR steps introduced TruSeq adapter sequences along with Illumina sample barcodes. The TCR alpha and beta cDNA libraries were sequenced on the Illumina HiSeq platform using custom primers. The authors' analysis ran thus. MiGEC processed the raw reads to extract unique molecular identifiers, while MiXCR was used to determine the CDR3 positions. Recombination models were inferred per individual with the repgenHMM and IGoR tools using an EM algorithm. The analysis of shared clonotypes was done with the tcR package in R, with sharing normalized by the product of cloneset sizes. To study raw recombination without the effects of thymic and clonal selection, out-of-frame nonproductive sequences were analyzed. TCRdb itself trimmed the public reads at Q25 with fastp, ran MiXCR and retained productive beta chains. All rows with the same CDR3 protein become a single entry with the most common DNA and genes. The V and J calls come from TCRdb's annotation, not from the publication. The table for this sample lists nearly 200,000 distinct CDR3 sequences; approximately 15% of them were counted only once. The ten largest clonotypes hold less than 45% of the sample.

This clonotype appeared a few times. Which antigen it targets is not known. Qualities for individual bases were not recorded, and no much larger clone is one base off. This sample was shared with a second study, whose subject was T cells expressing NK-cell markers. According to the second study: Three sorted T-cell subsets (CD3+CD56+NKG2C+, CD3+CD56+NKG2C- and CD3+CD56-NKG2C+) from fewer than 10 donors had their TCR beta-chain repertoires profiled. Of the eight sequenced donors, seven were found to be HCMV-seropositive and one was found to be HCMV-seronegative. To restrict sorting to alphabetaTCR-expressing T cells, an anti-gammadeltaTCR antibody was added in several experiments. For 5 or 6 donors, the dominant CD3+CD56+NKG2C+ clonotypes were among the top 10 CD8+ clonotypes and accounted for about 1.0-8% of CD8+ T cells. Those dominant clonotypes were again the most abundant among CD3+CD56-NKG2C+ cells in several donors, at about 28.3-65%. Whether the expanded NKG2C-expressing T cell clones were specific for HCMV antigens remained unclear. The eight sequenced donors were randomly selected healthy volunteers, three men and five women. HCMV serostatus was determined by detecting HCMV-specific IgG in serum with a commercial ELISA kit. MIGEC handled demultiplexing of the reads and grouping by UMI, while MiTCR was used to assemble and quantify clonotypes. Only TCR cDNA sequences supported by at least two reads were kept to exclude erroneous sequences. The tcR package was used for downstream repertoire analysis, and clonotypes were matched between fractions using CDR3 nucleotide sequence together with V segment. VDJmatch was used to annotate antigen specificity against VDJdb, with one amino acid substitution in CDR3 allowed.

This receptor was obtained from a woman under 30 in good health. Source material: CD8+ T cells sorted from blood. The chain employs TRBV7-9 and TRBJ2-1; TRBD2 is a possible D gene, resting on 6 matching bases. CDR3 loop: CASRSPGTGTYNEQFF. The DNA sequence follows: TGTGCCAGCAGGTCGCCCGGGACTGGAACCTACAATGAGCAGTTCTTC.